The rows below give T cell receptor beta chains drawn from one sample of a study of T-cell memory formation after mild COVID-19. MiXCR, run by TCRdb on the 5' RACE reads, gives a single entry per CDR3 protein. The sample records hundreds of thousands of distinct CDR3 sequences, about a sixth being singletons. Sequencing used PBMCs or a T cell subset sorted from them (not recorded which). The receptors shown here come from an adult woman who had mild COVID-19 (a few samples of this study predate the infection). Cell type and time point are not known. Both conserved end residues are part of each CDR3. The D gene is left open where the match is weak. Clone size is not always given. Where it is, it says once, few, many or a class for expanded clones.

j_call	v_call	clone_size	cdr3_length	d_call	cdr3_nt	cdr3_aa
TRBJ2-7	TRBV18	once	16	TRBD2	TGTGCCAGCTCACCTCCTGGTAGCGGGGGAACCTACGAGCAGTACTTC	CASSPPGSGGTYEQYF
TRBJ2-2	TRBV6-5	few	13	NA	TGTGCCAGCAGCAGGCGGGACACCGGGGAGCTGTTTTTT	CASSRRDTGELFF
TRBJ2-3	TRBV4-1	few	18	NA	TGCGCCAGCAGCCTCGAGGGCAGGTTACTTCTTAGCACAGATACGCAGTATTTT	CASSLEGRLLLSTDTQYF
TRBJ2-4	TRBV9	few	15	NA	TGTGCCAGCAGCCCAACGGATGTGGTGGGAAACATTCAGTACTTC	CASSPTDVVGNIQYF
TRBJ2-3	TRBV4-2	NA	16	NA	TGTGCCAGCAGCCAAGAGACCATGATCGGTACAGATACGCAGTATTTT	CASSQETMIGTDTQYF
TRBJ2-5	TRBV6-2/TRBV6-3	NA	16	TRBD2	TGTGCCAGCGGCTCTAGTAAAAGGCGGGGGGCCGAGACCCAGTACTTC	CASGSSKRRGAETQYF
TRBJ1-5	TRBV20-1	many	19	TRBD1	TGCAGTGCTAGAAAGGGCAGGGACAGCTTTGACGGGGGCAATCAGCCCCAGCATTTT	CSARKGRDSFDGGNQPQHF
TRBJ1-1	TRBV29-1	NA	12	NA	TGCAGCGTTGCACGGATGAACACTGAAGCTTTCTTT	CSVARMNTEAFF
TRBJ2-2	TRBV11-3	few	17	TRBD2	TGTGCCAGCAGCTCCAGAGCGGGGGGCGCGAACACCGGGGAGCTGTTTTTT	CASSSRAGGANTGELFF
TRBJ2-3	TRBV19	NA	17	NA	TGTGCCAGTAGTATAGGTTGGATACGAGGTTTGACAGATACGCAGTATTTT	CASSIGWIRGLTDTQYF
TRBJ1-2	TRBV10-3	NA	14	NA	TGTGCCATCAGTGAGTCGAAAGCGAACTATGGCTACACCTTC	CAISESKANYGYTF
TRBJ2-7	TRBV5-4	NA	13	TRBD2	TGTGCCAGCAGCAAAAGCGGGGGCTACGAGCAGTACTTC	CASSKSGGYEQYF
TRBJ2-1	TRBV7-9	NA	16	TRBD2	TGTGCCAGCAGCTTCCAAGGGACTAGCTCCTACAATGAGCAGTTCTTC	CASSFQGTSSYNEQFF
TRBJ2-2	TRBV5-4	many	15	TRBD1	TGTGCCAGCAGCTTTGACAGGGGAACCACCGGGGAGCTGTTTTTT	CASSFDRGTTGELFF
TRBJ2-1	TRBV19	NA	17	TRBD2	TGTGCCAGTAGTATCGGGGGGGTGCTCGCGGGAGAGTCTGAGCAGTTCTTC	CASSIGGVLAGESEQFF
TRBJ1-2	TRBV12-3/TRBV12-4	many	13	TRBD1	TGTGCCAGCAGTCGAACAGGGGGCATAAGCTACACCTTC	CASSRTGGISYTF
TRBJ2-2	TRBV7-3	few	14	TRBD2	TGTGCCAGCCATGGGGGGGCGAACACCGGGGAGCTGTTTTTT	CASHGGANTGELFF
TRBJ2-1	TRBV27	few	14	NA	TGTGCCAGCAGTTCGGGACTGGCCCACAATGAGCAGTTCTTC	CASSSGLAHNEQFF
TRBJ2-7	TRBV7-9	many	14	NA	TGTGCCAGCAGCTTAGGGACTGGGTATGACGAGCAGTACTTC	CASSLGTGYDEQYF
TRBJ1-1	TRBV5-6	NA	15	TRBD1	TGTGCCAGCAGCTTGGGCCAGGGGGACCGCACTGAAGCTTTCTTT	CASSLGQGDRTEAFF
TRBJ1-5	TRBV7-2	NA	16	NA	TGTGCCAGCAGCACGATCTGGGGTTCGGGCAATCAGCCCCAGCATTTT	CASSTIWGSGNQPQHF
TRBJ2-7	TRBV11-3	few	14	NA	TGTGCCAGCAGCATCCGACAGGCGGTCCACGAGCAGTACTTC	CASSIRQAVHEQYF
TRBJ2-7	TRBV15	NA	15	NA	TGTGCCACCAGCAGAGATGTACCGGCCAGCTACGAGCAGTACTTC	CATSRDVPASYEQYF
TRBJ2-7	TRBV29-1	NA	12	NA	TGCAGCGTTGTAGCGGCCGCCTACGAGCAGTACTTC	CSVVAAAYEQYF
TRBJ1-1	TRBV5-1	few	16	NA	TGCGCCAGCAGCGAGCTGGGGCCTGGTCTGGACACTGAAGCTTTCTTT	CASSELGPGLDTEAFF
TRBJ1-2	TRBV2	NA	15	TRBD1	TGTGCCAGCAGTGAAACAGGGGGAGCTAACTATGGCTACACCTTC	CASSETGGANYGYTF
TRBJ2-2	TRBV6-6	NA	17	TRBD2	TGTGCCAGCAGACCCCTGACTAGCGGGAGTTTATCCGGGGAGCTGTTTTTT	CASRPLTSGSLSGELFF
TRBJ2-1	TRBV7-6	few	14	NA	TGTGCCAGCAGCTTACGCGCAGGGGCCAATGAGCAGTTCTTC	CASSLRAGANEQFF
TRBJ2-7	TRBV4-2	NA	19	TRBD2	TGTGCCAGCAGCCAAGATTTAGCGGGAGCCCTCAGTAATGACTACGAGCAGTACTTC	CASSQDLAGALSNDYEQYF
TRBJ2-7	TRBV7-8	NA	15	TRBD1	TGTGCCAGCAGCTTAGAGCCGGGACAGGCCTACGAGCAGTACTTC	CASSLEPGQAYEQYF
TRBJ2-3	TRBV7-2	NA	17	TRBD2	TGTGCCAGCAGCTTAGTCTGGGGGACTAGCGGAACAGATACGCAGTATTTT	CASSLVWGTSGTDTQYF
TRBJ2-2	TRBV5-4	few	16	TRBD1	TGTGCCAGCAGCGCAATGACAGGGGGCCAAGTTGGGGAGCTGTTTTTT	CASSAMTGGQVGELFF
TRBJ2-1	TRBV7-8	NA	13	NA	TGTGCCAGCAGCTTATTGGACGGGGTTAAGCAGTTCTTC	CASSLLDGVKQFF
TRBJ2-1	TRBV12-3/TRBV12-4	NA	15	TRBD2	TGTGCCAGCAGTCGAGCGGGGACGGGGTACAATGAGCAGTTCTTC	CASSRAGTGYNEQFF
TRBJ2-1	TRBV12-3/TRBV12-4	NA	15	TRBD1	TGTGCCAGCAGTCGAGCGGGGACAGGGACCAATGAGCAGTTCTTC	CASSRAGTGTNEQFF
TRBJ1-2	TRBV7-9	NA	12	TRBD1	TGTGCCAGCAGTTACGGACAGGGGGCCTACACCTTC	CASSYGQGAYTF
TRBJ2-6	TRBV5-6	NA	20	TRBD1	TGTGCCAGCAGCTTGGGGGCAGGTAGACAGGGGCTGCGAGGGGCCAACGTCCTGACTTTC	CASSLGAGRQGLRGANVLTF
TRBJ2-2	TRBV6-2/TRBV6-3	NA	16	NA	TGTGCCAGCAGCGAGAGGGGGTCCCCTAGGACCGGGGAGCTGTTTTTT	CASSERGSPRTGELFF
TRBJ1-1	TRBV11-2	few	12	NA	TGTGCCAGCAGCTTAGTCGGGGACAAAGCTTTCTTT	CASSLVGDKAFF
TRBJ2-1	TRBV20-1	few	13	NA	TGCAGTGCTTACCACCCCAGGGGAAATGAGCAGTTCTTC	CSAYHPRGNEQFF
TRBJ2-2	TRBV5-1	many	15	TRBD1	TGCGCCAGCAGCTTGGACAGGGGGCGCACCGGGGAGCTGTTTTTT	CASSLDRGRTGELFF
TRBJ2-2	TRBV6-2/TRBV6-3	many	17	TRBD2	TGTGCCAGCAGTCCCCCTACGGGAGGGCCTTACACCGGGGAGCTGTTTTTT	CASSPPTGGPYTGELFF
TRBJ1-3	TRBV15	NA	14	NA	TGTGCCACCAGCAGAGCCCAAGGAGGGAACACCATATATTTT	CATSRAQGGNTIYF